The 8 T cell receptor beta chains listed next were all sequenced from one sample in a study of cytomegalovirus exposure and HLA in healthy donors. With 60 Vbeta and 13 Jbeta primers, the PCR was carried out. Profiling relied on immunoSEQ multiplex PCR, and the TCRdb table lists in-frame clones only, not all of them. The sample lists about 130,000 clones, 75% occurring once. Sequencing was carried out using PBMCs. All receptors derive from a woman in her forties or fifties in good health and CMV-seronegative.

The rearrangement joins TRBV9 to TRBJ2-2; 8 bases align to TRBD2. J was trimmed by 4 bases and V by 0 bases; bases with no gene match: 5. The germline CDR1 and CDR2 sequences are SGDLS and YYNGEE. The CDR3 covers 16 residues. CDR3 DNA sequence: TGTGCCAGCAGCGTAGCGACGGGAGGGAGCACCGGGGAGCTGTTTTTT. Translation: CASSVATGGSTGELFF.

The CDR3 region is CASRTGLAGVNEQFF. As DNA, the CDR3 is TGTGCCAGCAGAACGGGACTAGCGGGAGTAAATGAGCAGTTCTTC. The chain carries TRBV6-5 and TRBJ2-1; 14 bases map to TRBD2. With V trimmed by 6 bases and J by 7 bases, 5 bases remained unmatched. The CDR3 sequence is 15 residues long. Germline values: CDR1 MNHEY, CDR2 SVGAGI.

Concerning this clone: Other DNA sequences from this sample encode an identical CDR3 as well. The gene calls are TRBV11-3 and TRBJ2-3; the match to TRBD2 covers 8 bases. V trimming: 5 bases; J trimming: 1 base; junction bases outside the gene matches: 2. Germline lookup yields CDR1 SGHNT and CDR2 YENEEA. The CDR3 length is 14 residues. The CDR3 sequence is CASSPGGGTDTQYF. The CDR3 DNA follows: TGTGCCAGCAGCCCGGGGGGGGGCACAGATACGCAGTATTTT.

This clone was seen just once. This chain uses TRBV28 with TRBJ2-3; 9 bases fit TRBD2. Germline CDR1 MDHEN, CDR2 SYDVKM. The CDR3 spans 17 residues. With V trimmed by 0 bases and J by 4 bases, 8 bases remained unmatched. The DNA for the CDR3 is TGTGCCAGCAGTTTATGGGGGCTAGCGGGGCCCCCAGATACGCAGTATTTT. Amino acid sequence: CASSLWGLAGPPDTQYF. The whole variable domain, remainder taken from reference TRBV28 and TRBJ2-3, is DVKVTQSSRYLVKRTGEKVFLECVQDMDHENMFWYRQDPGLGLRLIYFSYDVKMKEKGDIPEGYSVSREKKERFSLILESASTNQTSMYLCASSLWGLAGPPDTQYFGPGTRLTVL.

The rearrangement links TRBV2 to TRBJ2-3; the match to TRBD2 covers 15 bases. Germline values: CDR1 SNHLY, CDR2 FYNNEI. CDR3 length: 18 amino acids. V was clipped by 5 bases and J by 5 bases; unmatched bases: 11. In DNA, the CDR3 is TGTGCCAGCAGTAAATCCGGACTAGCGGGAGGGCAGGGAGATACGCAGTATTTT. Translation gives CASSKSGLAGGQGDTQYF.

The chain employs TRBV19 and TRBJ2-6, with TRBD1 matching 7 bases. Germline V CDR1 and CDR2: LNHDA, SQIVND (reference sequence). V lost 4 bases, J lost 0 bases, and 6 bases stayed unmatched. The CDR3 runs to 17 residues. The CDR3 spells CASSRGGAGSGANVLTF. CDR3 sequence (DNA): TGTGCCAGTAGTAGAGGGGGCGCGGGCTCTGGGGCCAACGTCCTGACTTTC.

The chain couples TRBV28 to TRBJ1-4; no reliable D call. The CDR3 runs 13 residues. Germline lookup yields CDR1 MDHEN and CDR2 SYDVKM. V was pared by 8 bases and J by 8 bases, with 15 bases between. CDR3 amino acids: CASRGRVGEKLFF. The CDR3 region has the DNA TGTGCCAGCCGCGGGAGGGTAGGAGAAAAACTGTTTTTT.

Regarding this clone: One end of the junction is discordant with germline, which a read error may explain. The chain joins TRBV7-9 to TRBJ1-5, with unresolved D. Germline loops: CDR1 SEHNR, CDR2 FQNEAQ (reference sequence). The CDR3 spans 17 residues. The CDR3 region is CSSSLVEGLSGNQPQHF. The CDR3 DNA follows: TGTTCCAGCAGCTTAGTTGAGGGTCTCAGTGGGAATCAGCCCCAGCATTTT. Filled out from reference TRBV7-9 and TRBJ1-5, the complete variable domain reads DTGVSQNPRHKITKRGQNVTFRCDPISEHNRLYWYRQTLGQGPEFLTYFQNEAQLEKSRLLSDRFSAERPKGSFSTLEIQRTEQGDSAMYLCSSSLVEGLSGNQPQHFGDGTRLSIL.